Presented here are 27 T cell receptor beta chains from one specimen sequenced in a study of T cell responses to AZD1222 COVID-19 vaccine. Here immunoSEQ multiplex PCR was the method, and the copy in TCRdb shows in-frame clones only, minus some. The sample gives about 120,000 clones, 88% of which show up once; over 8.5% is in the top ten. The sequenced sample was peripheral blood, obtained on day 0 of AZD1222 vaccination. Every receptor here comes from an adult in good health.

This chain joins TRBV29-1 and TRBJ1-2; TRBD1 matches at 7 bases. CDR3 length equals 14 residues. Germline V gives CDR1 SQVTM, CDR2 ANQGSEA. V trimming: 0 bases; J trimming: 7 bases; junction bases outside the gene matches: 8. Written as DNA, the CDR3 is TGCAGCGTTGAAGAGCGAGACAGGGTTTCTGGCTACACCTTC. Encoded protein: CSVEERDRVSGYTF.

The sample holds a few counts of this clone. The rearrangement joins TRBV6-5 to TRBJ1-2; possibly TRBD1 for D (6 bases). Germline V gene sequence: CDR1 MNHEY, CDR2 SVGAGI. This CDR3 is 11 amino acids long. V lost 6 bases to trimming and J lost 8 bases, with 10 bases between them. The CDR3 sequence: CASRQGEGYTF. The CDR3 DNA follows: TGTGCCAGCAGACAGGGCGAAGGCTACACCTTC.

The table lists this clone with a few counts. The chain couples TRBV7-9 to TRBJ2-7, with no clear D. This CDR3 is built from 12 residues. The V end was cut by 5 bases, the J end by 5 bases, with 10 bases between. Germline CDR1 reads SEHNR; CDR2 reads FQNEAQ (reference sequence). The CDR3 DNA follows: TGTGCCAGCAGCCGCGGTTTCGACGAGCAGTACTTC. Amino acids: CASSRGFDEQYF.

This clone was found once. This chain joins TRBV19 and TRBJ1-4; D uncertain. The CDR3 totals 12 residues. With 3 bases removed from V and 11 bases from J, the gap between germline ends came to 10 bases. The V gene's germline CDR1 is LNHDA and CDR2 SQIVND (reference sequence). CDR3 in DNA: TGTGCCAGTAGTATTGCCCCTAACAAACTGTTTTTT. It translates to CASSIAPNKLFF.

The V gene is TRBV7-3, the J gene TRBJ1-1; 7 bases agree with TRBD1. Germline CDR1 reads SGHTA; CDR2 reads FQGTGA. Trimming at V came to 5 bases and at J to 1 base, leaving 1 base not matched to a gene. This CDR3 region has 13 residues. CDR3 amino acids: CASSRDRNTEAFF. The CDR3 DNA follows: TGTGCCAGCAGCAGGGACAGGAACACTGAAGCTTTCTTT.

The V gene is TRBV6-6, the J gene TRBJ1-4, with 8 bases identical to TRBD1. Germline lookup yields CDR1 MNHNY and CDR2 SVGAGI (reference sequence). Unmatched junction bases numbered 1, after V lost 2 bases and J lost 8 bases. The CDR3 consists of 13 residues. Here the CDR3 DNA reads TGTGCCAGCAGTTACGGGACAGGAGAAAAACTGTTTTTT. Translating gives CASSYGTGEKLFF.

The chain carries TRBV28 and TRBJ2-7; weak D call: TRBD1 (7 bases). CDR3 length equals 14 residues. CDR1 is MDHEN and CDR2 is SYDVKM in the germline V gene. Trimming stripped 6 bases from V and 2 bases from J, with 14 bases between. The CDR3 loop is CASRGGDRAYEQYF. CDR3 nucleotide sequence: TGTGCCAGCAGGGGAGGAGACAGGGCCTACGAGCAGTACTTC.

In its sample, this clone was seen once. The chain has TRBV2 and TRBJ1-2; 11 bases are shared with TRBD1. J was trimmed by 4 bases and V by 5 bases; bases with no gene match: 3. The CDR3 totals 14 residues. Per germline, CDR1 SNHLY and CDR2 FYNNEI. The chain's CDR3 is CASSPGTGGYGYTF. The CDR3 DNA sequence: TGTGCCAGCAGTCCCGGGACAGGGGGCTATGGCTACACCTTC.

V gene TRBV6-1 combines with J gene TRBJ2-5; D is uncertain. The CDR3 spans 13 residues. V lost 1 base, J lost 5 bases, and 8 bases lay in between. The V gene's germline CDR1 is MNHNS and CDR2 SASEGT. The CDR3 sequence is CASSEGVRETQYF. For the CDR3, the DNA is TGTGCCAGCAGTGAAGGGGTGCGGGAGACCCAGTACTTC.

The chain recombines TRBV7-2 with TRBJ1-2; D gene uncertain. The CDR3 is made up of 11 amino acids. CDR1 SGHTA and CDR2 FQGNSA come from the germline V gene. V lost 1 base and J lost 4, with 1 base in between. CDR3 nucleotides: TGTGCCAGCAGCTTAGTCTATGGCTACACCTTC. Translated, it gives CASSLVYGYTF.

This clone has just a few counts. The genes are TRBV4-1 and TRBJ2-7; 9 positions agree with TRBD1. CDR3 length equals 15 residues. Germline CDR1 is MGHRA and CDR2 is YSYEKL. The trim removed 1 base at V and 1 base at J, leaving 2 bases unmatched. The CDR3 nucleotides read TGCGCCAGCAGCCAAGGGACAGGGGCTTCCTACGAGCAGTACTTC. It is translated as CASSQGTGASYEQYF.

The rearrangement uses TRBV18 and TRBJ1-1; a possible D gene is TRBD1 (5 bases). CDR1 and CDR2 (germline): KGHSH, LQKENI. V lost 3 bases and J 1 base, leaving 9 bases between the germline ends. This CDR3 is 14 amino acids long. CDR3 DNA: TGTGCCAGCTCACCGGGCAGGGAGAACACTGAAGCTTTCTTT. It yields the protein CASSPGRENTEAFF. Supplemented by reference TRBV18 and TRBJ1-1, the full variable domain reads NAGVMQNPRHLVRRRGQEARLRCSPMKGHSHVYWYRQLPEEGLKFMVYLQKENIIDESGMPKERFSAEFPKEGPSILRIQQVVRGDSAAYFCASSPGRENTEAFFGQGTRLTVV.

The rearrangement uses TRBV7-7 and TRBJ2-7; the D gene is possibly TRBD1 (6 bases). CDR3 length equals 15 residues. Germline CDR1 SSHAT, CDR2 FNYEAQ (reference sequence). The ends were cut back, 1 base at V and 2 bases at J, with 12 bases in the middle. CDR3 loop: CASSLDRQVAYEQYF. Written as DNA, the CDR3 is TGTGCCAGCAGCTTAGATAGACAGGTAGCCTACGAGCAGTACTTC.

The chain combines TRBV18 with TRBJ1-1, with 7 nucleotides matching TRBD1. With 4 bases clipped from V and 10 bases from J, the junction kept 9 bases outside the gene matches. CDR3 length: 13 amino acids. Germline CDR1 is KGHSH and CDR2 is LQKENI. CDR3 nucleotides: TGTGCCAGCTCACTCGGACAGGCAAATGGAGCTTTCTTT. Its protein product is CASSLGQANGAFF.

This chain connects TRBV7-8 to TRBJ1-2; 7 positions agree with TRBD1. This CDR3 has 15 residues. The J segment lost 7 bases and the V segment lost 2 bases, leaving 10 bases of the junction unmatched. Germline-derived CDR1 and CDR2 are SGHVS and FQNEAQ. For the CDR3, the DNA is TGTGCCAGCAGCTTACCCCGACAGGGTAAAGGTGGCTACACCTTC. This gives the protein CASSLPRQGKGGYTF.

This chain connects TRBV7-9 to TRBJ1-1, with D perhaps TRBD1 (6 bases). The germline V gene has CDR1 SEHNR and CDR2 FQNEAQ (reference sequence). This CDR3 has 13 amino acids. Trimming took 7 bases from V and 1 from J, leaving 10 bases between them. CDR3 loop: CASTSTGNTEAFF. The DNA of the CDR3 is TGTGCCAGCACGTCGACAGGGAACACTGAAGCTTTCTTT.

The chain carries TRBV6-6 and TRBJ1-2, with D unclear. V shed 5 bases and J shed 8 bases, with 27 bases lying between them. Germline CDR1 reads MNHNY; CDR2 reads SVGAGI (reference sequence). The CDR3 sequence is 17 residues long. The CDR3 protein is CASSPNRERIPLAGYTF. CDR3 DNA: TGTGCCAGCAGTCCAAACAGAGAGAGAATACCACTGGCGGGCTACACCTTC.

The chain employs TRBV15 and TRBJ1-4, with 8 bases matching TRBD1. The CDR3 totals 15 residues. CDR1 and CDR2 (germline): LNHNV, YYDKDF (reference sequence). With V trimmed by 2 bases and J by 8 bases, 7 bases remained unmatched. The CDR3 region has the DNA TGTGCCACCAGCAGACAGGGGGCCTGGCTCGAAAAACTGTTTTTT. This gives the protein CATSRQGAWLEKLFF.

CDR3: CASSPGQVETQYF. The CDR3 DNA is TGTGCCAGCTCACCCGGACAGGTTGAGACCCAGTACTTC. This chain uses TRBV18 with TRBJ2-5; 7 bases match TRBD1. The germline V gene has CDR1 KGHSH and CDR2 LQKENI. V dropped 3 bases and J dropped 5; count of bases not matched to a gene: 3. The CDR3 is 13 amino acids. Full variable domain (rest looked up from reference TRBV18 and TRBJ2-5): NAGVMQNPRHLVRRRGQEARLRCSPMKGHSHVYWYRQLPEEGLKFMVYLQKENIIDESGMPKERFSAEFPKEGPSILRIQQVVRGDSAAYFCASSPGQVETQYFGPGTRLLVL.

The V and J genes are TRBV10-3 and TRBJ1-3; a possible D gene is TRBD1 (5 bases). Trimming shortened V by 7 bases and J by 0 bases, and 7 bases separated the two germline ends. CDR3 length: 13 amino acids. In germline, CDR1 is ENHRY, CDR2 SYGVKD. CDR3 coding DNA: TGTGCCATCACGGGGGGCTCTGGAAACACCATATATTTT. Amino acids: CAITGGSGNTIYF.

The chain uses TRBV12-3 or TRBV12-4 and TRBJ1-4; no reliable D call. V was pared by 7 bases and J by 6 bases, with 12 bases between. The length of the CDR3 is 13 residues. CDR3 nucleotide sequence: TGTGCCAGCACCCCCAACCCATATGAAAAACTGTTTTTT. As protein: CASTPNPYEKLFF.

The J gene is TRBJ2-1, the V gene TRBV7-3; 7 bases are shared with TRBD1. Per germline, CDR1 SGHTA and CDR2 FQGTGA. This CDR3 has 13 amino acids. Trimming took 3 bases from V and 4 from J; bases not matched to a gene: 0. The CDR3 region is CASSLGQYNEQFF. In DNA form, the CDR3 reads TGTGCCAGCAGCTTGGGACAGTACAATGAGCAGTTCTTC.

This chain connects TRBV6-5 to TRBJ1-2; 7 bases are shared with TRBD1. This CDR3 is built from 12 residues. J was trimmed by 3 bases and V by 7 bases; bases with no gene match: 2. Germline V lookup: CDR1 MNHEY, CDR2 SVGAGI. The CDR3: CASNDRDYGYTF. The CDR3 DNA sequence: TGTGCCAGCAACGACAGGGACTATGGCTACACCTTC.

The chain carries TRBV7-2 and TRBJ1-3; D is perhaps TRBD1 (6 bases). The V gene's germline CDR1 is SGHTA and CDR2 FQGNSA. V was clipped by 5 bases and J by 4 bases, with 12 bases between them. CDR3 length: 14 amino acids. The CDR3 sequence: CASSPSGTGNTIYF. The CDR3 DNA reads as TGTGCCAGCAGCCCCTCGGGGACAGGAAACACCATATATTTT.

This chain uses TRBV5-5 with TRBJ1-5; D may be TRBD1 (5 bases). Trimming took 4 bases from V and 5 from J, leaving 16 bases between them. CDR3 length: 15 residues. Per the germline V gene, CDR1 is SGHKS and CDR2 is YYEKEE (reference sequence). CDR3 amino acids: CASSTGTAMDQPQHF. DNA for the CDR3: TGTGCCAGCAGCACCGGGACGGCGATGGATCAGCCCCAGCATTTT.

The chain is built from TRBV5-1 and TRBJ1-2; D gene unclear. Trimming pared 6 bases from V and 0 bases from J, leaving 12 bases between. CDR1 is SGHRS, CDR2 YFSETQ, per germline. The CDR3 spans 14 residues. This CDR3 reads CASKPTTANYGYTF. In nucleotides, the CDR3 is TGCGCCAGCAAACCGACTACCGCTAACTATGGCTACACCTTC.

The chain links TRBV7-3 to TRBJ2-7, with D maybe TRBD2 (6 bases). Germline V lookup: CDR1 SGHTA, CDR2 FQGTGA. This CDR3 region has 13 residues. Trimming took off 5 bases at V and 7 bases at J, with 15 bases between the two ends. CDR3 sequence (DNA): TGTGCCAGCAGCCGGGGGAACGGCGAGGAGCAGTACTTC. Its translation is CASSRGNGEEQYF.